This T cell receptor (beta chain) originates from a study of blood T cells in healthy people across ages (dated by TCRdb to about 2015). Background on the whole study: In model experiments, roughly one uniquely barcoded TCR beta cDNA molecule per two T cells was captured by template switching. For two donors (one aged 18 to 30 and one aged 80 or older), the study analyzed two additional independent replicas of 1 million unique cDNA reads from the same blood draw. The study measured age-related changes in TCR beta repertoire diversity using deep sequencing normalized with unique cDNA molecular identifiers. The donors were split into four age groups: young (average 16 years), middle-aged (over 35), aged (over 55) and long-lived (approximately 80). Donors of different ages were randomly distributed across sequencing lanes to avoid experimental bias.

Inclusive of the bounding cysteine and phenylalanine, the CDR3 is 13 residues long. Of the read, only the CDR3 DNA is kept; its 39 bases are in frame from base 1. Looking up the germline V gene yields CDR1 SGHNT and CDR2 YENEEA. V is clipped by 1 base and J by 2 bases, and the sequence between their germline boundaries is 4 bases long. Donors were about 36 systemically healthy Caucasian individuals from Russia aged roughly 6 to 90 years. Around 10 milliliters of peripheral blood were drawn from each donor into EDTA-treated Vacutainer tubes. Ficoll-Paque density-gradient centrifugation was used to isolate PBMCs, with at least 6.5 million per sample. Total RNA was extracted from PBMCs with Trizol reagent, with at least 5 micrograms obtained per sample. For every donor, flow cytometry on a PBMC aliquot measured the percentage of naive CD45RAhigh/CD27high T cells. The investigation overall reported the following: Bulk unsorted PBMC profiling prevented conclusive comparison of naive and antigen-experienced compartments. Observed TCR beta diversity correlated strongly with the percentage of naive T cells measured by flow cytometry. As age increased, observed TCR beta diversity per million T cells dropped in a roughly linear way, and a significant reduction was already evident by age around 41. Estimates of total diversity from one million sequenced T cells were regarded as lower bounds and underestimates. The CMV infection status of donors was not known, potentially confounding age-related changes in expanded clonotypes. Compared with the aged group, more naive CD4+ T cells, fewer expanded clones and increased TCR diversity were shown by the long-lived group, suggesting age selection.

The library was built by means of 5' RACE. Sequencing was performed on an Illumina HiSeq 2500. The second PCR ran for about 6 to 11 cycles and used a J-beta primer mix along with a sample-barcoded 5' primer. A unique molecular identifier was introduced onto each TCR beta cDNA molecule by a template-switch 5' adaptor carrying 12 random nucleotides. Each sample yielded at least 2.5 million CDR3-containing paired-end reads. All of the RNA was converted into first-strand cDNA using the Mint cDNA synthesis kit, with a TRBC-specific oligonucleotide serving as the primer. After uracil-DNA glycosylase treatment, a first 18-cycle PCR used universal primers M1SS and BC2_uni_R on all cDNA. The published analysis was carried out like this. For normalization, 1 million high-quality reads were randomly selected from each sample, with every read carrying a distinct molecular identifier. Reads sharing molecular identifiers were discarded rather than binned into consensus sequences. MiTCR, run with a Q25 quality threshold and the strictest error-elimination algorithm, handled CDR3 identification, clonotype clustering and error correction. A nonparametric unseen species model with Euler transformation was used to estimate a lower bound on total TCR beta diversity. Using fastp trimming at Q25 and MiXCR clonotype assembly, TCRdb reanalyzed the public sequencing data and kept in-frame beta chains. Each entry merges the rows of one CDR3 protein and shows their most common DNA and genes. The V and J calls were determined by TCRdb, not by the authors. The table for this sample lists approximately 400,000 distinct CDR3 sequences; roughly half of them were counted only once. Jointly, the top ten make up around 49% of the sample.

This clonotype was seen repeatedly, ten times or more. The clone's antigen remains unknown. The sample holds no much larger clone one base away, and base qualities are not on file. This receptor was obtained from a man aged 60 to 69 in good health. Sequenced: blood. The chain couples TRBV11-3 to TRBJ2-3, with no confidently assigned D gene. The nucleotides are TGTGCCAGCAGCTTAGGGCCCACAGATACGCAGTATTTT. This yields the protein CASSLGPTDTQYF.